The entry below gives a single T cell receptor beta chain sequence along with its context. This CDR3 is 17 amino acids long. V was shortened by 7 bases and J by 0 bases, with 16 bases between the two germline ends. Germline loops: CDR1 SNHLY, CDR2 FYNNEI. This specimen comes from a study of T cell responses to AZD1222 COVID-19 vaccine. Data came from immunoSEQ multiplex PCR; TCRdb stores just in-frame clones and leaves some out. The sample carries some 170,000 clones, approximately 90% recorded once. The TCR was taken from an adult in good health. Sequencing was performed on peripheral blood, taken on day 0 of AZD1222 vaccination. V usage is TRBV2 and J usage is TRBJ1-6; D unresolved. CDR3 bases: TGTGCCAGCACCCTGAGGAGAGGGAGCTCCTATAATTCACCCCTCCACTTT. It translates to CASTLRRGSSYNSPLHF.